Detailed here is one T cell receptor (beta chain). No antigen is known for it. These data belong to a study of human T cells and chemical hapten exposure. Noted time point: patch test 3, about 24 weeks after DPC sensitization. Treatment noted: therapeutic diphenylcyclopropenone sensitization with weekly scalp DPC. Blood, whole and unfractionated, served as the source for total RNA extraction. The study, taken as a whole, reports: Those TCRs sitting above 1 in 1000 frequency stayed the same with DPC sensitization. Expanded TCRs were compared with controls, and the expanded TCRs formed significantly more large CDR3 similarity clusters.

TCRdb ran MiXCR on the RACE reads and lists one entry per CDR3 protein. The profile shows about 120,000 distinct CDR3 sequences, around 11% of them singletons. CDR3 length equals 14 residues. The V and J ends lost 3 bases and 4 bases respectively, with 12 bases between them. The V gene's germline CDR1 is SGHRS and CDR2 YFSETQ. The source is a woman aged 45-65 years with alopecia areata. Some clones in this sample may be carry-over from other donors' samples. The sample here was whole blood, taken in connection with sensitization to the hapten diphenylcyclopropenone (DPC). The V and J genes are TRBV5-1 and TRBJ2-3, with D uncertain. In DNA form, the CDR3 reads TGCGCCAGCAGCTCGTTAGGTTTGGCAGATACGCAGTATTTT. Amino acid sequence: CASSSLGLADTQYF.